The T cell receptor beta chain under discussion was sequenced for a study of shared clonotypes between healthy human individuals. Germline V gene lookup returns CDR1 MNHEY and CDR2 SMNVEV (reference sequence). V dropped 8 bases and J dropped 9 bases, with 19 bases sitting between them. The CDR3 loop spans 14 amino acids. Sequenced by immunoSEQ multiplex PCR; TCRdb stores in-frame clones only, minus some. This table holds about 2.1 million clones, roughly 91% found once. As defined, naive CD8 cells were CD45RO-negative and positively selected for CCR7, with terminally differentiated effector memory CD45RA+ cells excluded.

The sequence came from a man younger than 35 in good health. Some clones in this sample may be carry-over from other donors' samples. V usage is TRBV27 and J usage is TRBJ2-2, with a tentative D call TRBD1 (6 bases). The sample taken for sequencing was naive CD8+ T cells from PBMCs. The CDR3 sequence is CASHETGWGRELFF. CDR3 in DNA: TGTGCCAGCCACGAAACAGGGTGGGGAAGGGAGCTGTTTTTT.